This entry lists 4 T cell receptor beta chains sequenced from one sample in a study of post-analysis software for immune sequencing data. The antigens these receptors bind are not known. Unique molecular identifiers featured in each of the TCR beta cDNA libraries. TCRdb reanalysed the PCR reads using MiXCR and keeps one entry per CDR3 protein. The top ten hold 4.6% of the sample, which has hundreds of thousands of distinct CDR3 sequences, around 53% seen once. Notes on the study in general: About five TRBV segments, including TRBV5-6, TRBV5-1 and TRBV20-1, were more frequent in patients than controls.

Sequencing input: blood. The source of these receptors is a girl aged 5 to 17 with multiple sclerosis.

V is TRBV20-1 and J is TRBJ2-7; unclear D gene. Trimming took off 3 bases at V and 2 bases at J, with 14 bases between the two ends. Germline loops: CDR1 DFQATT, CDR2 SNEGSKA (reference sequence). The CDR3 loop spans 14 amino acids. The CDR3 sequence: CSARYSGPPYEQYF. The CDR3 DNA sequence: TGCAGTGCTAGGTATTCCGGTCCCCCCTACGAGCAGTACTTC.

With regard to this clonotype: An end of the junction differs from the germline gene, which may be a read error. The chain is built from TRBV6-5 and TRBJ1-5; D is perhaps TRBD1 (6 bases). CDR3 length: 15 residues. The germline gives CDR1 MNHEY, CDR2 SVGAGI. This CDR3 is CASSLGQYSNRPQHF. Here the CDR3 DNA reads TGTGCCAGCAGCCTAGGACAGTATAGCAATCGGCCCCAGCATTTT.

The J gene is TRBJ2-5, the V gene TRBV20-1, with a weak D call TRBD2 (6 bases). The CDR3 totals 16 residues. Trimming cost V 0 bases and J 2 bases, with 16 bases left between them. Per the germline V gene, CDR1 is DFQATT and CDR2 is SNEGSKA (reference sequence). The CDR3 spells CSARDSRLVWQETQYF. CDR3 DNA sequence: TGCAGTGCTAGAGATAGCCGACTAGTTTGGCAAGAGACCCAGTACTTC.

This chain links TRBV25-1 with TRBJ2-4, with TRBD2 identical over 7 bases. V shed 5 bases and J 2 bases; nucleotides not matched to a gene: 9. The CDR3 extends over 16 amino acids. Germline CDR1 is MGHDK and CDR2 is SYGVNS. The CDR3 sequence is CASSRGREGTKNIQYF. The CDR3 nucleotides read TGTGCCAGCAGTCGGGGGAGGGAGGGAACCAAAAACATTCAGTACTTC. Variable domain in full (rest from reference TRBV25-1 and TRBJ2-4): EADIYQTPRYLVIGTGKKITLECSQTMGHDKMYWYQQDPGMELHLIHYSYGVNSTEKGDLSSESTVSRIRTEHFPLTLESARPSHTSQYLCASSRGREGTKNIQYFGAGTRLSVL.